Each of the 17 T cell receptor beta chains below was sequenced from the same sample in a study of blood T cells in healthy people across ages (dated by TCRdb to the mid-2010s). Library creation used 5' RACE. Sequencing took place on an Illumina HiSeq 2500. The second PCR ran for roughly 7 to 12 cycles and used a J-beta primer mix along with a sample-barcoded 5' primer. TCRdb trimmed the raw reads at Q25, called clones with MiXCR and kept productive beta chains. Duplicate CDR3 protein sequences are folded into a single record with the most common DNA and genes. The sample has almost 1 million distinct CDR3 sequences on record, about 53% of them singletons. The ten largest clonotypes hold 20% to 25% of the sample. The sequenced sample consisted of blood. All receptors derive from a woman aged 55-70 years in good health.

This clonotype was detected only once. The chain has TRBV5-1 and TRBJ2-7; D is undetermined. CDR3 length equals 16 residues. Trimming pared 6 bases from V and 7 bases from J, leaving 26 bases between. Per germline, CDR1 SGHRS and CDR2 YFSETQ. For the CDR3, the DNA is TGCGCCAGCAACTCCTCGGTTAGAGGTGGGTACAATGAGCAGTACTTC. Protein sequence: CASNSSVRGGYNEQYF.

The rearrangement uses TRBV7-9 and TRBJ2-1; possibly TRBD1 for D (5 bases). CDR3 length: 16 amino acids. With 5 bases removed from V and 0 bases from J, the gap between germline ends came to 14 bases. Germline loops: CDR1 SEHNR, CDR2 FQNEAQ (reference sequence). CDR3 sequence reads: CASSTTDSSSYNEQFF. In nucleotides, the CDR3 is TGTGCCAGCAGCACAACCGACAGCAGCTCCTACAATGAGCAGTTCTTC.

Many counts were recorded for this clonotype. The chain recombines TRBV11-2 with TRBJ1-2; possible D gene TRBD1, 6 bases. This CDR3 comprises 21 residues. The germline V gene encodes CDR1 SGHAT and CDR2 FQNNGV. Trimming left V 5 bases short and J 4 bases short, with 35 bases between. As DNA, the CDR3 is TGTGCCAGCAGCCAACGTTATTCGAGGTACCCTAAGACCGGACAGTTCTATGGCTACACCTTC. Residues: CASSQRYSRYPKTGQFYGYTF.

The CDR3 protein is CASSQAWTVTSYEQYF. The CDR3 coding sequence is TGTGCCAGCAGCCAGGCTTGGACAGTAACCTCCTACGAGCAGTACTTC. The chain is built from TRBV4-2 and TRBJ2-7, with a weak D call TRBD1 (6 bases). V dropped 3 bases and J dropped 0 bases, with 15 bases sitting between them. The CDR3 has 16 amino acids. CDR1 is LGHNA and CDR2 is YNFKEQ in the germline V gene.

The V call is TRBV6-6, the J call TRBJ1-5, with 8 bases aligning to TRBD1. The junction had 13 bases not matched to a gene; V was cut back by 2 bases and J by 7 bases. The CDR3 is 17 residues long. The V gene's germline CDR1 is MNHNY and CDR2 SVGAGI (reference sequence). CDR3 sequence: CASSYGGQGGDEQPQHF. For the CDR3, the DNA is TGTGCCAGCAGTTACGGAGGACAGGGAGGAGATGAGCAGCCCCAGCATTTT.

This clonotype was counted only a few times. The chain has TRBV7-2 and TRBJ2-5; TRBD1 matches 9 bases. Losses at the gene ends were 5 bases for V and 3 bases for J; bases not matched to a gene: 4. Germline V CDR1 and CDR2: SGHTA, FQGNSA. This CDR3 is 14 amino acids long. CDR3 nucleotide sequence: TGTGCCAGCAGCGCCAGGACAGGGGAAGAGACCCAGTACTTC. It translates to CASSARTGEETQYF.

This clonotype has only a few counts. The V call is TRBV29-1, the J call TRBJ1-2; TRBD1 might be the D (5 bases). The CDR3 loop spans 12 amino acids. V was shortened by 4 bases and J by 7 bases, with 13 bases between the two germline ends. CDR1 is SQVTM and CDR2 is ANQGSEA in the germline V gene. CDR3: CSVAQGFSGYTF. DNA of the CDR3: TGCAGCGTTGCCCAGGGTTTTTCTGGCTACACCTTC.

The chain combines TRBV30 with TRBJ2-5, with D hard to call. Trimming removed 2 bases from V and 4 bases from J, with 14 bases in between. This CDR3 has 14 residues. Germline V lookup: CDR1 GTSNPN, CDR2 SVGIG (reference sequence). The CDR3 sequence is CAWSWDFRGETQYF. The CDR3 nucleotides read TGTGCCTGGAGTTGGGATTTCCGCGGAGAGACCCAGTACTTC.

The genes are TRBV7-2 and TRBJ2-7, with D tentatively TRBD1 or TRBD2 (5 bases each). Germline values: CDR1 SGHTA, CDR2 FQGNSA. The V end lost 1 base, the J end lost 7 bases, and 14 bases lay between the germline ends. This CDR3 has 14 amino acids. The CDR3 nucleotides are TGTGCCAGCAGCTTAGAACCGGGGCTTCTGGAGCAGTACTTC. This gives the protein CASSLEPGLLEQYF.

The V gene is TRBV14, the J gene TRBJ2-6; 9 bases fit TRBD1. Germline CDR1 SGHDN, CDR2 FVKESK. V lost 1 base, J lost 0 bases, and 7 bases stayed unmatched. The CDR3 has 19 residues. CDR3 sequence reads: CASSQVLQGAFSGANVLTF. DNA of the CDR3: TGTGCCAGCAGCCAAGTTTTACAGGGGGCCTTCTCTGGGGCCAACGTCCTGACTTTC.

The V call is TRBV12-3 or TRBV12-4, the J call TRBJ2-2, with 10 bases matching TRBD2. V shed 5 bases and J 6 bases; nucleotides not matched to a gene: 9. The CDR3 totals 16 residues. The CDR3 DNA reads TGTGCCAGCAGTCCGCCAGCGGGAGGGCCGGCCGGGGAGCTGTTTTTT. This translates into CASSPPAGGPAGELFF.

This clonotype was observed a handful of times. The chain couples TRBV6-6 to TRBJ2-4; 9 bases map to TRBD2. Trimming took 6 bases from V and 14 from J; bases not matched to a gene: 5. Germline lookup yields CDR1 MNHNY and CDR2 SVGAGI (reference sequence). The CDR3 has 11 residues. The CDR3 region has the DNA TGTGCCAGCAGGCTTCGCGGGAGGGAGTACTTC. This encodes CASRLRGREYF.

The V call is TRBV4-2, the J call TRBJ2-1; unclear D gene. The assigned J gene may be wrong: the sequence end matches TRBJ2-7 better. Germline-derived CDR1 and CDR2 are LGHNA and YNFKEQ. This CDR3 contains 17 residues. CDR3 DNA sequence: TGTGCCAGCAGCCAAGAAAGTATAATAGGGTCCTACAATGAGCAGTACTTC. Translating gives CASSQESIIGSYNEQYF.

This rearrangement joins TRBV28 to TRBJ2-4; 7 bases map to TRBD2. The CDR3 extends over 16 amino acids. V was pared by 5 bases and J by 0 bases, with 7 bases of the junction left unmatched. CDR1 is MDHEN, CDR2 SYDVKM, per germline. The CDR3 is CASSPGLGLAKNIQYF. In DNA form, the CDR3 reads TGTGCCAGCAGTCCAGGACTAGGCCTAGCCAAAAACATTCAGTACTTC.

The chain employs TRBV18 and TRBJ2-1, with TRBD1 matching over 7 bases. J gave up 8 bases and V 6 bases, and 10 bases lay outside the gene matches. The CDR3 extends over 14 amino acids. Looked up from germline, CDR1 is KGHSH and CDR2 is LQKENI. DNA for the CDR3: TGTGCCAGCTCGCAGAATAGGGGGCACGATGAGCAGTTCTTC. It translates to CASSQNRGHDEQFF.

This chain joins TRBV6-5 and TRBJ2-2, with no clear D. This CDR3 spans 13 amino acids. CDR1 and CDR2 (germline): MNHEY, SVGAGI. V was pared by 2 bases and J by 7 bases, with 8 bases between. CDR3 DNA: TGTGCCAGCAGTTACAGTTTCCACGGGGAGCTGTTTTTT. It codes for CASSYSFHGELFF.

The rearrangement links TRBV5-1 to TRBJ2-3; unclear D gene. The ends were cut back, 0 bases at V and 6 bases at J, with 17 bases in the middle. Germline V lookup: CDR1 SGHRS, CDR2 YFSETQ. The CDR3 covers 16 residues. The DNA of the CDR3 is TGCGCCAGCAGCTTGGATTCCGTGAGCCGAGGCGATACGCAGTATTTT. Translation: CASSLDSVSRGDTQYF.